This TCR beta chain was recovered during a study of T cells in Graves' hyperthyroidism and ophthalmopathy (dated by TCRdb to between 2018 and 2021). Broadly, across the study: Peripheral blood was collected at initial diagnosis, before any treatment. To identify distinguishing TCR V-J signatures, a discovery cohort of 90 to 100 patients was used, comprising some 43 with Graves' ophthalmopathy and 57 with stable Graves' hyperthyroidism. Prospective prediction of ophthalmopathy was tested in an independent validation cohort consisting of under 20 hyperthyroidism patients and around 16 patients who later progressed to ophthalmopathy. The 95 to 100 discovery patients were divided at random into training and test sets in a 7:3 ratio. In addition, the study compared T-cell repertoires in thyroid tissue and in blood from five to seven Graves' hyperthyroidism patients. Following sampling, methimazole starting at 30 mg daily was given to hyperthyroidism patients, and high-dose intravenous methylprednisolone was given to ophthalmopathy patients. The paper describes TCR Vbeta CDR3 sequencing of around 140 peripheral blood samples, made up of some 42 ophthalmopathy patients, some 76 hyperthyroidism patients and about 17 progressor patients. Findings and caveats that apply to the study as a whole: A 13 V-J signature model separated ophthalmopathy from stable hyperthyroidism, with about 88% sensitivity and 81% to 83% specificity in cross-validation and 80%/75% in testing. Sample size was not statistically predetermined, and investigators were not blinded to group allocation. In validation, the model predicted progression to ophthalmopathy a median of roughly 6.5 months before onset, with around 70% sensitivity and roughly 79% specificity. Most expanded thyroid clonotypes (frequency above 0.001) were also detected in blood, a finding suggesting that blood repertoires may reflect thyroid immune responses.

The germline V gene specifies SNHLY as CDR1 and FYNNEI as CDR2. The CDR3 spans 14 residues, from the cysteine through the phenylalanine. Solely the CDR3 DNA is kept, with 42 bases framed from the first base. Trimmed from V: 5 bases; trimmed from J: 2 bases; junction bases lacking a gene match: 6. This clonotype was seen only a few times. This receptor's antigen is unknown. Base qualities are missing; no much larger clone stands one base away. A patient counted as having stable Graves' hyperthyroidism if no progression to ophthalmopathy occurred over 18 months of follow-up. The hyperthyroidism patients were between 18 and 65 years old and newly diagnosed, with a disease duration of less than 2 months. Patients with uncontrolled infections, other autoimmune diseases, pregnancy or lactation were excluded. Diagnoses were established on the basis of clinical symptoms, serum thyroxine and TRAb, thyroid ultrasound, and orbital computed tomography. Ficoll-Paque density gradient centrifugation was used to isolate PBMCs from about 9 ml of fresh peripheral blood. Total RNA was extracted using Trizol reagent, and RNA quality was assessed on an Agilent 2100 Bioanalyzer.

Amplification of TCR beta CDR3 regions was carried out from RNA transcripts. The first round of RT-PCR for the TCR CDR3 was performed with the HTBI primer set and the Qiagen OneStep RT-PCR kit. The libraries were constructed in a second round of multiplex PCR and then size-selected and purified. Sequencing of the libraries was done on an Illumina HiSeq2000 using paired-end 100 bp reads. Under the source paper's analysis protocol: SOAPnuke was used to process the raw data, throwing out any read that contained adapters or uncalled bases, had a mean Phred below 15, or lacked an exact constant-primer or identifier match. COPE v1.2.5 was used to merge the high-quality paired reads, and each unique nucleotide sequence was defined as a clonotype. MiTCR v1.1 was used to align clonotypes to the IMGT TRBV, TRBD and TRBJ reference segments. Analysis was restricted to V-J combinations with a frequency above 0.0001, which covered roughly 99% of repertoires. The TCS score was defined as F50 (clonal expansion) divided by E x V (chaos), with BLOSUM62-based TCRdist calculated between CDR3 peptides within each V-J. Welch's t-statistics and random forest reduced roughly 500 V-J features to around 14, which were used in a naive Bayes classifier (R e1071). TCRdb trimmed public reads at Q25 via fastp, called clones via MiXCR and kept in-frame beta chains. Records with the same CDR3 protein are collapsed into one entry carrying the most frequent genes and DNA. None of the V and J calls come from the authors' own analysis; TCRdb made them. The sample has under 650,000 distinct CDR3 sequences on record, roughly 15% of them singletons. Of the sample, approximately 3.9% falls within the top ten clones.

Input material: blood. The clonotype comes from a woman under 40 with Graves' hyperthyroidism. The chain couples TRBV2 to TRBJ2-7, and 7 junction bases match TRBD1. The CDR3 region reads CASSSWDSTYEQYF. Here is the DNA: TGTGCCAGCAGTAGTTGGGACAGCACCTACGAGCAGTACTTC.